The text below deals with one T cell receptor (beta chain). The study ran its PCR with 60 Vbeta and 13 Jbeta primers. In the original workflow: As a later analysis found, there were approximately 80 million unique TCR beta chains, of which some 10 million were shared. Data came from immunoSEQ multiplex PCR; TCRdb stores just in-frame clones and leaves some out. The V and J calls and clone size were taken over from that table, and D and trimming were inferred from the DNA. The sample holds 75,000 to 90,000 clones, 85% seen once. Trimming stripped 7 bases from V and 2 bases from J, with 17 bases between. The germline gives CDR1 MNHNS, CDR2 SASEGT. CDR3 length: 15 amino acids. The data derive from a study of cytomegalovirus exposure and HLA in healthy donors. Across the study: Of fewer than 450 genotyped donors, 65% to 85% clustered with self-reported Caucasian donors.

This chain joins TRBV6-1 and TRBJ2-5, with D possibly being TRBD2 (6 bases). This TCR derives from a man aged 40-50 years in good health and CMV-seropositive. Sequencing input: PBMCs. CDR3 residues: CASTEFNGGQETQYF. The CDR3 bases are TGTGCCAGCACCGAATTCAATGGGGGGCAAGAGACCCAGTACTTC.